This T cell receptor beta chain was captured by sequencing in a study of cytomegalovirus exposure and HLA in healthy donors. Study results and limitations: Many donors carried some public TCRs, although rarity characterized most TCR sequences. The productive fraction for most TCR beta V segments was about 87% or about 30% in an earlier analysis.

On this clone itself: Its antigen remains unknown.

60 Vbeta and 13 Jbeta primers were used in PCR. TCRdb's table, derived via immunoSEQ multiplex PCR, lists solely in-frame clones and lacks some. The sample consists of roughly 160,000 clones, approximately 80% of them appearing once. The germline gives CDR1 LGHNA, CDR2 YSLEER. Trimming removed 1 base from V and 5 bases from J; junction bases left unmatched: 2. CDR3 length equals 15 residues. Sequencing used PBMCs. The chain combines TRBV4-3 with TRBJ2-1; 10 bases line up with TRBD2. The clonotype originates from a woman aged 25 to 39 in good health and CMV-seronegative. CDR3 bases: TGCGCCAGCAGCCAAGGGACTAGCGGCAACAATGAGCAGTTCTTC. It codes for CASSQGTSGNNEQFF.